This T cell receptor (beta chain) was sequenced during a study of early stage breast cancer tumors. Study-level information: Among roughly 12 ER+/PR+/HER2- tumors, eight were ductal, four lobular.

The data were produced by immunoSEQ multiplex PCR, yet TCRdb's version contains in-frame clones alone and is incomplete. Of under 45,000 clones in the sample, around 73% are singletons; the top ten hold 5.5% to 8%. This CDR3 is 15 amino acids long. After removal of 2 bases from V and 3 bases from J, the junction contained 8 bases not matched to a gene. The germline CDR1 and CDR2 sequences are SGHRS and YFSETQ. This chain connects TRBV5-1 to TRBJ2-7, with 7 bases lining up with TRBD1. The clonotype comes from a person in their fifties or sixties with breast cancer. The sample comprised blood. The CDR3 DNA reads as TGCGCCAGCAGCTTTACAGGGGCGGTAGACTACGAGCAGTACTTC. Amino acids: CASSFTGAVDYEQYF.